This T cell receptor beta chain was recovered during a study of cytomegalovirus exposure and HLA in healthy donors. Study-wide points: In a later analysis, at a false discovery rate of 0.05, 17,000 or so TCR beta sequences matched HLA alleles. Sequencing likely generated an artifact that appeared as a cluster of highly shared sequence variants. Previous analysis showed most TCR beta V segments were productive about 90% or about 30% of the time.

CDR1 is SGHTS, CDR2 YDEGEE, per germline. J was trimmed by 5 bases and V by 4 bases; bases with no gene match: 8. This CDR3 region has 14 residues. To note about this clone: Its matching antigen is unknown.

Healthy people donating bone marrow made up the donors. The PCR had 60 Vbeta and 13 Jbeta primers. Clones were read by immunoSEQ multiplex PCR, and TCRdb kept only the in-frame ones, dropping some. The table includes roughly 71,000 clones, roughly 80% detected once. The sequenced material came from PBMCs. This TCR was recovered from a girl between 10 and 17 years old in good health and CMV-seropositive. This chain uses TRBV5-8 with TRBJ2-5; 7 positions match TRBD1. In DNA form, the CDR3 reads TGTGCCAGCAGCCCTCGACAGGGTTGGGAGACCCAGTACTTC. As protein: CASSPRQGWETQYF.